The 22 T cell receptor beta chains listed next were all sequenced from one sample in a study of blood T cell repertoires in COVID-19. Produced via immunoSEQ multiplex PCR; TCRdb's table is partial and in-frame only. The sample has around 100,000 clones; around 94% are singletons. Sequenced material: peripheral blood. The receptors stem from a man between 45 and 60 years old with active COVID-19.

The genes are TRBV3-1 (or the pseudogene TRBV3-2) and TRBJ2-2; D perhaps matches TRBD2 (6 bases). V shed 10 bases and J shed 0 bases, with 12 bases lying between them. Germline V gives CDR1 LGHDT, CDR2 YNNKEL (reference sequence). This CDR3 spans 14 amino acids. The CDR3 spells CATSGGANTGELFF. CDR3 DNA sequence: TGTGCCACCTCAGGCGGGGCGAACACCGGGGAGCTGTTTTTT.

This chain connects TRBV6-1 to TRBJ1-2; possible D gene TRBD1, 5 bases. The CDR3 has 17 residues. CDR1 and CDR2 from the germline V gene are MNHNS and SASEGT. V was shortened by 3 bases and J by 4 bases, with 21 bases between the two germline ends. For the CDR3, the DNA is TGTGCCAGCAGTGATTCTTATAACCTTGCCGGGGGCTATGGCTACACCTTC. Translation: CASSDSYNLAGGYGYTF.

This rearrangement joins TRBV7-3 to TRBJ2-3, with a tentative D call TRBD1 (6 bases). The V gene lost 5 bases and the J gene lost 4 bases, with 13 bases spanning the gap. This CDR3 has 14 residues. Germline assignment: CDR1 SGHTA and CDR2 FQGTGA. The CDR3 nucleotides are TGTGCCAGCAGCCCAGGGGTAGGGGCAGATACGCAGTATTTT. Translation gives CASSPGVGADTQYF. Using reference TRBV7-3 and TRBJ2-3 for the parts outside the CDR3, the full variable domain is GAGVSQTPSNKVTEKGKYVELRCDPISGHTALYWYRQSLGQGPEFLIYFQGTGAADDSGLPNDRFFAVRPEGSVSTLKIQRTERGDSAVYLCASSPGVGADTQYFGPGTRLTVL.

This rearrangement joins TRBV28 to TRBJ1-2, with 7 bases that match TRBD1. The V segment lost 8 bases and the J segment 7 bases; nucleotides outside the gene matches: 13. This CDR3 spans 14 amino acids. Germline values: CDR1 MDHEN, CDR2 SYDVKM. CDR3 sequence reads: CASDPGTVRRGYTF. CDR3 coding DNA: TGTGCCAGCGACCCCGGGACAGTACGTCGTGGCTACACCTTC.

The chain carries TRBV28 and TRBJ1-2, with 9 bases matching TRBD1. CDR3 length: 14 residues. Looked up from germline, CDR1 is MDHEN and CDR2 is SYDVKM. V dropped 6 bases and J dropped 6; count of bases not matched to a gene: 8. Here the CDR3 reads CASSLDRGGDGYTF. The CDR3 region has the DNA TGTGCCAGCAGCCTGGACAGGGGAGGAGATGGCTACACCTTC.

This clone was detected only a few times. This chain joins TRBV15 and TRBJ2-6, with 7 bases lining up with TRBD2. The CDR3 is 13 residues long. Per germline, CDR1 LNHNV and CDR2 YYDKDF (reference sequence). The trim removed 9 bases at V and 2 bases at J, leaving 1 base unmatched. The CDR3 DNA reads TGTGCCACGGGGAGGGCTGGGGCCAACGTCCTGACTTTC. Protein product: CATGRAGANVLTF.

Here the CDR3 reads CASGLDVLATQYF. The CDR3 DNA sequence: TGTGCTAGTGGTTTGGACGTATTGGCGACCCAGTACTTC. The V and J genes are TRBV12-5 and TRBJ2-5; D unclear. The ends were cut back, 1 base at V and 7 bases at J, with 10 bases in the middle. The length of the CDR3 is 13 residues. Germline-derived CDR1 and CDR2 are LGHNT and FRNRAP.

The chain couples TRBV10-1 to TRBJ2-7; 14 positions agree with TRBD2. The CDR3 has 15 amino acids. CDR1 is WNHNN and CDR2 is SYGVQD in the germline V gene (reference sequence). The J segment lost 2 bases and the V segment lost 6 bases, leaving 3 bases of the junction unmatched. As DNA, the CDR3 is TGCGCCAGCAGCGAGGGACTAGCGGGAGCCTACGAGCAGTACTTC. It translates to CASSEGLAGAYEQYF.

This chain connects TRBV28 to TRBJ1-1; D not certain. Trimming cost V 7 bases and J 4 bases, with 10 bases left between them. Per germline, CDR1 MDHEN and CDR2 SYDVKM. This CDR3 has 12 amino acids. The CDR3 bases are TGTGCCAGCAATATCGGAGGCACTGAAGCTTTCTTT. Amino acid sequence: CASNIGGTEAFF.

The sample holds one count of this clone. The chain uses TRBV9 and TRBJ2-2; perhaps TRBD2 as D (6 bases). The germline gives CDR1 SGDLS, CDR2 YYNGEE. V gave up 0 bases and J gave up 1 base, with 10 bases separating them. The CDR3 totals 16 residues. CDR3 coding DNA: TGTGCCAGCAGCGTAGACGTGGGAGGGAACACCGGGGAGCTGTTTTTT. Translating gives CASSVDVGGNTGELFF.

The chain recombines TRBV11-3 with TRBJ2-5; 11 bases align to TRBD2. Germline-derived CDR1 and CDR2 are SGHNT and YENEEA. The CDR3 is 15 residues long. V was clipped by 2 bases and J by 5 bases; unmatched bases: 4. The CDR3 nucleotides read TGTGCCAGCAGCTTAACTAGCGGGAGCCCGGAGACCCAGTACTTC. Its protein product is CASSLTSGSPETQYF.

The V and J genes are TRBV5-1 and TRBJ2-1, with D perhaps matching TRBD2 (6 bases). The CDR3 sequence is 14 residues long. The ends were cut back, 4 bases at V and 9 bases at J, with 17 bases in the middle. CDR1 is SGHRS and CDR2 is YFSETQ in the germline V gene. CDR3 DNA: TGCGCCAGCAGCCCTGGAGGGTCCAAGGGTGAGCAGTTCTTC. Amino acids: CASSPGGSKGEQFF.

The CDR3 nucleotides are TGTGCCAGCAGCTCCGGGACTAGGGGAGATACGCAGTATTTT. Translation gives CASSSGTRGDTQYF. V usage is TRBV7-3 and J usage is TRBJ2-3; 8 positions agree with TRBD2. V lost 4 bases, J lost 5 bases, and 5 bases stayed unmatched. CDR3 length: 14 amino acids. Germline CDR1 and CDR2: SGHTA and FQGTGA. Full variable domain (rest looked up from reference TRBV7-3 and TRBJ2-3): GAGVSQTPSNKVTEKGKYVELRCDPISGHTALYWYRQSLGQGPEFLIYFQGTGAADDSGLPNDRFFAVRPEGSVSTLKIQRTERGDSAVYLCASSSGTRGDTQYFGPGTRLTVL.

V gene TRBV4-1 combines with J gene TRBJ2-4, with 14 bases fitting TRBD2. Looked up from germline, CDR1 is MGHRA and CDR2 is YSYEKL. The CDR3 consists of 18 residues. After removal of 4 bases from V and 0 bases from J, the junction contained 5 bases not matched to a gene. The CDR3 loop reads CASSLGLAGGLAKNIQYF. In DNA form, the CDR3 reads TGCGCCAGCAGCCTCGGACTAGCGGGGGGATTAGCCAAAAACATTCAGTACTTC.

This CDR3 is CASSGYETGANVLTF. The CDR3 DNA reads as TGTGCCAGCAGCGGCTACGAAACTGGGGCCAACGTCCTGACTTTC. The genes are TRBV9 and TRBJ2-6, with D unclear. Trimming pared 3 bases from V and 2 bases from J, leaving 9 bases between. Germline values: CDR1 SGDLS, CDR2 YYNGEE. The CDR3 sequence is 15 residues long.

The chain employs TRBV9 and TRBJ2-3, with 10 bases matching TRBD2. Germline V gives CDR1 SGDLS, CDR2 YYNGEE. V shed 4 bases and J 7 bases; nucleotides not matched to a gene: 15. There are 17 residues in the CDR3. The CDR3 here is CASSSETAGGPGNTQYF. DNA for the CDR3: TGTGCCAGCAGCTCCGAAACAGCGGGAGGGCCGGGAAATACGCAGTATTTT.

The genes are TRBV7-6 and TRBJ2-1, with 10 bases lining up with TRBD2. The CDR3 is 17 residues long. Germline V lookup: CDR1 SGHVS, CDR2 FNYEAQ. V trimming: 6 bases; J trimming: 7 bases; junction bases outside the gene matches: 15. As DNA, the CDR3 is TGTGCCAGCAGTCCGCGGACTAGCGGCAACCTTTGGAATGAGCAGTTCTTC. This encodes CASSPRTSGNLWNEQFF.

The rearrangement uses TRBV5-1 and TRBJ2-3, with TRBD1 matching over 8 bases. Trimming at V came to 0 bases and at J to 6 bases, leaving 6 bases not matched to a gene. Germline assignment: CDR1 SGHRS and CDR2 YFSETQ. The CDR3 totals 15 residues. The CDR3 loop reads CASSLADRDVDTQYF. CDR3 sequence (DNA): TGCGCCAGCAGCTTGGCGGACAGGGATGTGGATACGCAGTATTTT.

CDR3 sequence reads: CASSEREGTEAFF. CDR3 coding DNA: TGCGCCAGCAGTGAAAGGGAGGGCACTGAAGCTTTCTTT. The gene calls are TRBV10-1 and TRBJ1-1; D is ambiguous. The CDR3 is made up of 13 amino acids. V gave up 3 bases and J gave up 4 bases, with 9 bases separating them. CDR1 and CDR2 (germline): WNHNN, SYGVQD (reference sequence).

The rearrangement links TRBV28 to TRBJ1-1; a weak D match, TRBD1 (6 bases). V gave up 3 bases and J gave up 0 bases, with 11 bases separating them. The CDR3 consists of 15 residues. Germline V gives CDR1 MDHEN, CDR2 SYDVKM. CDR3 in amino acids: CASSFSDRLNTEAFF. CDR3 in DNA: TGTGCCAGCAGTTTTTCGGACAGACTGAACACTGAAGCTTTCTTT.

The chain recombines TRBV6-1 with TRBJ1-2; D unclear. The V gene's germline CDR1 is MNHNS and CDR2 SASEGT. Trimming shortened V by 3 bases and J by 9 bases, and 14 bases separated the two germline ends. The CDR3 has 13 amino acids. CDR3 sequence reads: CASSDVSGFRYTF. In DNA form, the CDR3 reads TGTGCCAGCAGTGACGTATCGGGATTCCGCTACACCTTC.

The chain employs TRBV5-1 and TRBJ1-2; TRBD1 might be the D (6 bases). There are 14 residues in the CDR3. Per the germline V gene, CDR1 is SGHRS and CDR2 is YFSETQ. V shed 4 bases and J shed 2 bases, with 12 bases lying between them. The CDR3 protein is CASSPGQLNYGYTF. DNA for the CDR3: TGCGCCAGCAGCCCGGGACAATTAAACTATGGCTACACCTTC.